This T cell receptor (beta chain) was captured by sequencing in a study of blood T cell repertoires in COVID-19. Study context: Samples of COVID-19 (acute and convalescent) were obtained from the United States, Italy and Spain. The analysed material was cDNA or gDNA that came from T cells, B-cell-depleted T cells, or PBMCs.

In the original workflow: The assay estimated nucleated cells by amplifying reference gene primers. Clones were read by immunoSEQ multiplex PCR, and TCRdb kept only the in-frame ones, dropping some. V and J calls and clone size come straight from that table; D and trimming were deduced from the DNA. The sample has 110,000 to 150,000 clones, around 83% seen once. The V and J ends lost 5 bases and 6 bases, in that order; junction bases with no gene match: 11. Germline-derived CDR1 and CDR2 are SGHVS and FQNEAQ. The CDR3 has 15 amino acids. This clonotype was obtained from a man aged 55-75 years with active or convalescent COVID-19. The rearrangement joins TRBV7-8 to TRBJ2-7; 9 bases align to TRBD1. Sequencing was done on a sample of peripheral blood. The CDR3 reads CASSQDRGFLVEQYF. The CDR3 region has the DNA TGTGCCAGCAGCCAAGACAGGGGGTTTTTAGTCGAGCAGTACTTC.